This TCR beta chain is drawn from a study of blood T cell repertoires in COVID-19 (dated by TCRdb to the early 2020s). About the full investigation: Samples covering the acute and convalescent phases of COVID-19 were provided by collaborators in the United States, Italy and Spain. The samples were drawn from the first 160 participants of the ongoing ImmuneRACE study and from some 1,300 subjects provided by 6 global collaborators. Where available, HLA class I and class II types were obtained from metadata supplied by the sample provider rather than from assay-based typing. A freely available public database, intended as a resource for researchers studying the immune response to SARS-CoV-2, is where the repertoires were released. A de-identified subject ID, COVID-19 status, age in years and sex were almost always included in the sample metadata. The material from the prospective study consisted of cDNA or gDNA derived from T cells, B-cell-depleted T cells, or PBMCs. Subjects who had been exposed to COVID-19, were actively infected with it, or had recovered from it provided the deeply sampled blood TCRbeta repertoires that made up the dataset.

General study outcomes and caveats: How much clinical and demographic metadata was included differed by source and by participant, and the metadata was provided uncurated.

Each collaborating institution followed its own protocols to collect whole blood in K2EDTA tubes. For TCRbeta analysis, collaborators shipped samples as frozen whole blood, isolated PBMCs, or DNA extracted from either of those sample types. TCRbeta CDR3 regions were amplified from genomic DNA using the immunoSEQ Assay, a bias-controlled multiplex PCR. The source study handled its data this way. The number of nucleated cells in each sample was estimated by amplification of reference gene primers within the assay. Sequence reads were collapsed and filtered to measure the absolute abundance of every unique TCRbeta CDR3 rearrangement. For each sample, productive Simpson clonality was calculated as the square root of Simpson's diversity index over productive rearrangements. The source is immuneACCESS, and TCRdb retained only in-frame sequences with V and J called. Part of the clones is not carried over; for the studies checked, unresolved V genes explain less than half of this, and the remainder is unexplained. V and J calls and clone size are those listed in that table; D and trimming were worked out from the DNA. The sample table lists 20,000 or so clones, about 87% of them with a count of one. Jointly, the top ten make up about 3.2% of the sample.

Regarding this clone: Its antigen is unknown. Qualities for individual bases were not recorded, and no much larger clone is one base off.

The CDR3 measures 13 amino acids from cysteine to phenylalanine. Only CDR3 DNA is held: 39 bases, read in frame from base 1. The germline V gene gives CDR1 as SGHNT and CDR2 as YENEEA. Unmatched junction bases come to 3, with V trimmed by 8 bases and J by 1 base. Sample: peripheral blood. The origin of this receptor is a human donor in a cohort sampled during active COVID-19. The chain is assembled from TRBV11-3 and TRBJ2-3; TRBD2 lines up with 7 middle nucleotides. The CDR3 in this case is CASGAGGTDTQYF. The base sequence is TGTGCCAGCGGGGCGGGGGGCACAGATACGCAGTATTTT. Joined to the reference TRBV11-3 and TRBJ2-3 proteins, this CDR3 gives the full variable domain: EAGVVQSPRYKIIEKKQPVAFWCNPISGHNTLYWYLQNLGQGPELLIRYENEEAVDDSQLPKDRFSAERLKGVDSTLKIQPAELGDSAVYLCASGAGGTDTQYFGPGTRLTVL.